This TCR beta chain was retrieved from a study of T cell responses to AZD1222 COVID-19 vaccine. This clone was detected only once. The antigen is not known. The CDR3 extends over 16 amino acids. Per the germline V gene, CDR1 is MNHEY and CDR2 is SVGEGT. V lost 6 bases, J lost 4 bases, and 20 bases lay in between. General study points: Spike was spanned by vaccine-associated CD4 TCRs, which were dominant at 160-218 and 743-854.

The method was immunoSEQ multiplex PCR; TCRdb's version includes in-frame clones alone and lacks a portion of them. The sample lists about 66,000 clones; more than 75% were seen once. Sequencing was performed on peripheral blood, taken 28 days after the second dose of the MenACWY control vaccine. The chain recombines TRBV6-2 or TRBV6-3 with TRBJ2-3, with D tentatively TRBD1 or TRBD2 (7 bases each). The source is an adult who received the MenACWY meningococcal vaccine as a control. This CDR3 reads CASSPAQGGFADTQYF. CDR3 nucleotide sequence: TGTGCCAGCAGCCCAGCCCAGGGGGGGTTCGCAGATACGCAGTATTTT.